Listed here are 3 T cell receptor beta chains from one sample, sequenced in a study of blood T cell repertoires in COVID-19. The method was immunoSEQ multiplex PCR; TCRdb's version includes in-frame clones alone and lacks a portion of them. Here the sample spans about 210,000 clones, about 85% being singletons. The sequenced sample consisted of peripheral blood. The receptors were gathered from a man aged 70-80 years with acute or convalescent COVID-19.

This chain joins TRBV19 and TRBJ2-3; 8 nucleotides line up with TRBD1. The CDR3 runs 15 residues. The J segment lost 6 bases and the V segment lost 1 base, leaving 6 bases of the junction unmatched. Looked up from germline, CDR1 is LNHDA and CDR2 is SQIVND (reference sequence). CDR3 region: CASSIGTGGYDTQYF. CDR3 nucleotide sequence: TGTGCCAGTAGTATAGGTACAGGGGGATACGATACGCAGTATTTT.

This clone was picked up a small number of times. The chain combines TRBV7-9 with TRBJ2-3; D is possibly TRBD2 (6 bases). CDR1 and CDR2 from the germline V gene are SEHNR and FQNEAQ (reference sequence). This CDR3 spans 12 amino acids. V was pared by 4 bases and J by 10 bases, with 12 bases between. CDR3 in amino acids: CASSYDRGAQYF. CDR3 bases: TGTGCCAGCAGCTATGACCGCGGGGCGCAGTATTTT. The complete variable domain, with remaining parts taken from reference TRBV7-9 and TRBJ2-3, reads DTGVSQNPRHKITKRGQNVTFRCDPISEHNRLYWYRQTLGQGPEFLTYFQNEAQLEKSRLLSDRFSAERPKGSFSTLEIQRTEQGDSAMYLCASSYDRGAQYFGPGTRLTVL.

The V and J genes are TRBV19 and TRBJ2-5; 11 nucleotides align to TRBD2. This CDR3 is built from 16 residues. The J segment lost 4 bases and the V segment lost 10 bases, leaving 14 bases of the junction unmatched. Per the germline V gene, CDR1 is LNHDA and CDR2 is SQIVND (reference sequence). The CDR3 nucleotides read TGTGCCACAAACCCGGGACTAGCGGAGGGAGTAGAGACCCAGTACTTC. Translating gives CATNPGLAEGVETQYF.